These T cell receptor beta chains were read from a single sample in a study of T cells in pancreatic ductal adenocarcinoma. Profiling relied on immunoSEQ multiplex PCR, and the TCRdb table lists in-frame clones only, not all of them. Seen here are approximately 97,000 clones, more than 90% observed once, and the top ten hold about 3%. Source material: PBMCs. Receptor source: a human donor with pancreatic ductal adenocarcinoma. Both conserved end residues are trimmed from each CDR3.

V gene,CDR3 protein
TRBV9,ASSPEAGTGGNNEQF
TRBV4-1,ASSLSEYTGELF
TRBV28,ASSLLGTGTTGELF
TRBV2,ASSAGYSNQPQH
TRBV23-1,ASSPRTGRVSGELF
TRBV10-3,AISTAGDSNQPQH
TRBV27,ASSLSFAGGPYEQY
TRBV30,AWSPFPGANVLT
TRBV15,ATSRGGRGLTDTQY
TRBV7-2,ASSLSPDQPQH
TRBV4-2,ASSQEGGASGRADTQY
TRBV9,ASSLGPNEQF
TRBV28,ASSRTGLAGRYNEQF
TRBV7-9,ASRDGTFHEQF
TRBV10-3,AISGLVGGLGYGYT
TRBV10-2,ASSVTGGNQPQH
TRBV28,ASSLPSDRGEETQY
TRBV7-9,ASSTDRGYTGELF
TRBV29-1,SVRPGLAYEQY
TRBV5-4,ASTATRSTEAF
TRBV6-4,ASSELAGVGEQF
TRBV7-2,ASSLQISSTDTQY
TRBV6-5,ASSYQTSNQPQH
TRBV6-5,ASSGQPYGYT
TRBV25-1,ASSDPGGRETQY
TRBV18,ASSPLAGGEQY
TRBV6-5,ASSSYASGINNEQF
TRBV2,ASSEADKTLRGWNNQPQH
TRBV6-1,ASSEAGRAYNEQF
TRBV18,ASSPNARVDTGELF
TRBV29-1,SVEPGSGTEAF
TRBV6-5,ASSPSNYGYT
TRBV29-1,SVEQGTDTQY
TRBV6-6,ASSPGWAQF
TRBV5-6,ASISQPQH
TRBV5-1,ASSQSGENTGELF
TRBV6-1,ASSEQTSAQETQY
TRBV21-1,ASSVRPGLAGWSPFPYEQY
TRBV11-1,ASSPGQLNTEAF
TRBV6-5,ASSHDRAGANVLT
TRBV27,ASSEGQELYEQY
TRBV4-2,ASSQDYQNQPQH
TRBV27,ASSFYNTGELF
TRBV6-9,ATPRQVNQPQH